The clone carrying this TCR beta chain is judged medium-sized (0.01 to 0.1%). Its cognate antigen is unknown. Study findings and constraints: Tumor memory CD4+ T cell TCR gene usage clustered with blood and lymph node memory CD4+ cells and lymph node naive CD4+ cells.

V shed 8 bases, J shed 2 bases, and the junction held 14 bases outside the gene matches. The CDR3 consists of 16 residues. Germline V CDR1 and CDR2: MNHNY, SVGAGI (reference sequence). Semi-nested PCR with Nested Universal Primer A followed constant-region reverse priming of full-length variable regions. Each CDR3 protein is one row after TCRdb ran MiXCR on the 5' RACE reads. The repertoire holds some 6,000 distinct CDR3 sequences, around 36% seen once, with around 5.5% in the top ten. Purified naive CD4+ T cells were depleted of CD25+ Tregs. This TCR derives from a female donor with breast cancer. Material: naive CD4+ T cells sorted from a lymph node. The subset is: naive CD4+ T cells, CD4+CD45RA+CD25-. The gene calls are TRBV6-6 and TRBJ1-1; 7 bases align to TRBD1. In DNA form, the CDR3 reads TGTGCCAGCGCCTACTACCCGGGACAGCCAAACACTGAAGCTTTCTTT. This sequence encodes CASAYYPGQPNTEAFF.